The subject of this entry is one T cell receptor beta chain. The antigen is unknown. The data were taken from a study of cytomegalovirus exposure and HLA in healthy donors. In germline, CDR1 is SGHRS, CDR2 YFSETQ. The junction had 11 bases not matched to a gene; V was cut back by 8 bases and J by 6 bases. There are 15 residues in the CDR3. The study's findings and limits: Subsequent analysis showed first-cohort TCR clusters tending to co-occur in more than 95 validation repertoires.

Profiled with immunoSEQ multiplex PCR; TCRdb holds only in-frame clones, not every one. Seen here are some 150,000 clones, about nine tenths observed once, and the top ten hold 4.5%. The validation cohort, a group of more than 95 subjects, included the donors and was separate from the approximately 680-subject first cohort. The chain links TRBV5-1 to TRBJ2-2; 9 bases fit TRBD2. This receptor was taken from a young man in good health and CMV-seropositive. Sequencing was performed on PBMCs. CDR3 protein: CASSIAGDRAGELFF. For the CDR3, the DNA is TGCGCCAGTTCAATAGCGGGAGATCGAGCCGGGGAGCTGTTTTTT.